This T cell receptor (beta chain) was observed in a study of blood T cell repertoires in COVID-19. Cohort 3 recovery required two negative PCRs, clearance, or symptom resolution. Trimming removed 1 base at V and 1 base at J, with 9 bases between. Germline V gene sequence: CDR1 LGHDT, CDR2 YNNKEL (reference sequence). This CDR3 is 15 amino acids long. Produced via immunoSEQ multiplex PCR; TCRdb's table is partial and in-frame only. This table holds some 460,000 clones, roughly nine tenths found once. Sequencing input: PBMCs or T cells enriched from blood (not recorded which). This chain links TRBV3-1 (or the pseudogene TRBV3-2) with TRBJ2-3; no clear D. This clonotype was sampled from a woman between 18 and 30 years old who had recovered from COVID-19. CDR3 bases: TGTGCCAGCAGCCAAGGTGCAGGCCGCACAGATACGCAGTATTTT. Translation gives CASSQGAGRTDTQYF.